This T cell receptor (beta chain) was recorded in a study of early T cells in non-severe SARS-CoV-2 infection. Germline assignment: CDR1 DFQATT and CDR2 SNEGSKA (reference sequence). The CDR3 spans 14 residues. V was cut by 4 bases and J by 7 bases, with 17 bases left in between. Each CDR3 protein gets one entry after TCRdb re-called the 5' RACE reads with MiXCR. This table has about 61,000 distinct CDR3 sequences, around 12% appearing once. The origin of this receptor is an adult who was a healthcare worker with PCR-confirmed SARS-CoV-2 infection or an uninfected control (not recorded which). The donor label of this sample is uncertain. The chain combines TRBV20-1 with TRBJ2-1, with D possibly TRBD2 on 6 matching bases. Here the sequenced sample was whole blood, taken at baseline. The CDR3 DNA reads as TGCAGTGCTAAAGCGGTCCGCGGGGTGAATGAGCAGTTCTTC. This codes for CSAKAVRGVNEQFF.